This TCR beta chain was sequenced for a study of cytomegalovirus exposure and HLA in healthy donors. About the study: The platform used for the approximately 120 validation repertoires matched that of the approximately 670 first-cohort repertoires, a later analysis reported.

The repertoire was sequenced with immunoSEQ multiplex PCR; TCRdb's copy has only in-frame clones and lacks some. The sample carries around 300,000 clones, 88% recorded once. In germline, CDR1 is SGHTA, CDR2 FQGNSA. This CDR3 comprises 18 residues. The V gene end was trimmed by 2 bases and the J gene end by 3 bases; junction bases not matched to a gene: 11. V and J are TRBV7-2 and TRBJ2-7; TRBD2 aligns across 12 bases. The sequencing input was PBMCs. This TCR came from a woman between 18 and 30 years old in good health and CMV-seronegative. CDR3 protein: CASSLRSTTSGRGYEQYF. CDR3 coding DNA: TGTGCCAGCAGCTTAAGATCAACGACTAGCGGGAGAGGCTACGAGCAGTACTTC.